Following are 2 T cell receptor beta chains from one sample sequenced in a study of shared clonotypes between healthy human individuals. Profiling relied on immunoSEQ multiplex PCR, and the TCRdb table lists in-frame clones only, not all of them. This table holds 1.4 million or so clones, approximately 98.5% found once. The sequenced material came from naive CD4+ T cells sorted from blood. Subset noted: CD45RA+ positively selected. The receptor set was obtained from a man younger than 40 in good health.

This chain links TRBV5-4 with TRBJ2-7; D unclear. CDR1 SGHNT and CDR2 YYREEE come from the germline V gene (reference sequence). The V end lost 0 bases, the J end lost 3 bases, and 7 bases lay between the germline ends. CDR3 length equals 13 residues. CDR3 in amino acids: CASSLGHLYEQYF. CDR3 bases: TGTGCCAGCAGCTTGGGGCACCTCTACGAGCAGTACTTC. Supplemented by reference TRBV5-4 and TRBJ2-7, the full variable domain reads ETGVTQSPTHLIKTRGQQVTLRCSSQSGHNTVSWYQQALGQGPQFIFQYYREEENGRGNFPPRFSGLQFPNYSSELNVNALELDDSALYLCASSLGHLYEQYFGPGTRLTVT.

The CDR3 loop is CASSHIQGTNTGELFF. In DNA, the CDR3 is TGCGCCAGCAGCCACATACAGGGGACGAACACCGGGGAGCTGTTTTTT. V and J are TRBV4-3 and TRBJ2-2, with 7 bases matching TRBD1. Germline-derived CDR1 and CDR2 are LGHNA and YSLEER. CDR3 length: 16 amino acids. V dropped 3 bases and J dropped 0; count of bases not matched to a gene: 4.